This TCR beta chain derives from a study of T cells in Graves' hyperthyroidism and ophthalmopathy. TCR beta CDR3 sequences were amplified from RNA transcripts. Researchers ran a first-round RT-PCR on the TCR CDR3 using the HTBI primer set. TCRdb re-derived calls from the multiplex PCR reads in MiXCR, one entry per CDR3 protein. The sample shows about 570,000 distinct CDR3 sequences, roughly 46% of them seen only once. This clonotype was counted ten times or more. Exclusion of patients followed from uncontrolled infection, other autoimmune disease, pregnancy or lactation. V was shortened by 8 bases and J by 3 bases, with 14 bases between the two germline ends. The CDR3 totals 13 residues. Per germline, CDR1 LNHDA and CDR2 SQIVND (reference sequence).

This chain uses TRBV19 with TRBJ2-7, with a tentative D call TRBD1 (6 bases). The specimen sequenced was peripheral blood or thyroid tissue (not recorded which). This sequence was found in an adult woman with Graves' disease, either hyperthyroidism or ophthalmopathy (not recorded which). This chain's CDR3 is CASGAGRGYEQYF. The CDR3 coding sequence is TGTGCCAGTGGGGCGGGCAGGGGCTACGAGCAGTACTTC.